The T cell receptor beta chain described here comes from a study of OX40 agonist ivuxolimab in advanced cancers. Patients with autoimmune history or systemic immunosuppression were excluded. TCRdb's table, derived via immunoSEQ multiplex PCR, lists solely in-frame clones and lacks some. The sample consists of 45,000 or so clones, 88% of them appearing once. Trimming removed 1 base from V and 2 bases from J; junction bases left unmatched: 7. The CDR3 is made up of 17 amino acids. Germline lookup yields CDR1 LGHNA and CDR2 YSLEER. This specimen consisted of CD4+ or CD8+ T cells sorted from blood, obtained in a trial of the OX40 agonist ivuxolimab. The chain joins TRBV4-3 to TRBJ2-3; TRBD1 aligns across 9 bases. The origin of this receptor is an adult with an advanced solid tumor such as melanoma, head and neck, liver or kidney cancer. CDR3 sequence (DNA): TGCGCCAGCAGCCAAGGCGGGGGACAGGGATACACAGATACGCAGTATTTT. Encoded protein: CASSQGGGQGYTDTQYF.